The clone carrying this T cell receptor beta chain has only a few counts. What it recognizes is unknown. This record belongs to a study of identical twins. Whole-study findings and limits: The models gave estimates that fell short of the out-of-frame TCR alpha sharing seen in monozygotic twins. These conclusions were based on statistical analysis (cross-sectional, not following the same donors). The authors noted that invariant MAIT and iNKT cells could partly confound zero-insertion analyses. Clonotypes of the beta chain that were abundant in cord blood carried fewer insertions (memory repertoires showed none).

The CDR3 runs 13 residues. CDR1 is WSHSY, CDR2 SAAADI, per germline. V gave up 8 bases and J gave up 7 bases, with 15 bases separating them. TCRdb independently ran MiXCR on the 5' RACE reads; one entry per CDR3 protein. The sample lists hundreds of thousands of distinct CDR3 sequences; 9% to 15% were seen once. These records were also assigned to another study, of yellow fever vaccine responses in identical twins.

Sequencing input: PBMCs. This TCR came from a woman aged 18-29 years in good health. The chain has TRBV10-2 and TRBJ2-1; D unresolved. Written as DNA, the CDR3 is TGCGCCAGCCCTGAGGCCAGCCGTAATGAGCAGTTCTTC. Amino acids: CASPEASRNEQFF.